These T cell receptor beta chains were read from a single sample in a study of CD8 T cells in Susac syndrome. One entry per CDR3 protein, called by TCRdb with MiXCR from the immunoSEQ multiplex PCR reads. The sample shows roughly 130,000 distinct CDR3 sequences, approximately 95% of them seen only once. Sequencing was performed on CD4+ T cells from PBMCs. These receptors were obtained from a human donor with multiple sclerosis. The CDR3 runs from the conserved cysteine through the conserved F or W. A D gene is named only where the DNA matches it firmly. Clone size is not always given. Where it is, it says once, few, many or a class for expanded clones.

j_call d_call v_call clone_size cdr3_aa cdr3_nt
TRBJ2-5 . TRBV12-3/TRBV12-4 . CASREGNQETQYF TGTGCCAGCAGAGAAGGTAACCAAGAGACCCAGTACTTC
TRBJ2-7 . TRBV18 once CASSPTGSGYEQYF TGTGCCAGCTCACCCACAGGGTCCGGCTACGAGCAGTACTTC
TRBJ2-2 . TRBV6-1 . CASRPTGTGELFF TGTGCCAGCAGACCGACAGGCACCGGGGAGCTGTTTTTT
TRBJ1-2 . TRBV15 . CATSRPGIYGYTF TGTGCCACCAGCAGACCAGGAATCTATGGCTACACCTTC
TRBJ2-6 . TRBV2 once CASSDTMGHGSGANVLTF TGTGCCAGCAGTGATACCATGGGACATGGCTCTGGGGCCAACGTCCTGACTTTC
TRBJ1-2 . TRBV5-4 . CASSGYLGQGKTYGYTF TGTGCCAGCAGCGGTTACCTCGGCCAGGGGAAGACCTATGGCTACACCTTC
TRBJ2-1 . TRBV5-6 . CASSPRLVSISGEQFF TGTGCCAGCAGCCCGCGACTAGTCAGTATCAGTGGTGAGCAGTTCTTC
TRBJ2-7 TRBD1 TRBV3-1 . CASSPGTGVPSEQYF TGTGCCAGCAGTCCCGGGACAGGGGTGCCCAGCGAGCAGTACTTC
TRBJ1-2 TRBD1 TRBV12-3/TRBV12-4 once CASSKQGARIYGYTF TGTGCCAGCAGTAAACAGGGGGCGCGAATATATGGCTACACCTTC
TRBJ2-3 . TRBV5-1 . CASSVSVRSTDTQYF TGCGCCAGCAGCGTAAGCGTAAGAAGCACAGATACGCAGTATTTT
TRBJ2-5 . TRBV9 . CASSARGSGVGGETQYF TGTGCCAGCAGCGCCCGGGGTTCGGGAGTAGGCGGGGAGACCCAGTACTTC
TRBJ2-1 . TRBV6-2/TRBV6-3 . CASSYDGGNPSSYNEQFF TGTGCCAGCAGTTACGATGGGGGGAACCCCTCTTCCTACAATGAGCAGTTCTTC
TRBJ1-2 . TRBV12-3/TRBV12-4 . CASSPGAWGYTF TGTGCCAGCAGTCCAGGGGCGTGGGGCTACACCTTC
TRBJ2-5 . TRBV9 . CASSPRLLGQETQYF TGTGCCAGCAGCCCTCGCCTGTTGGGACAAGAGACCCAGTACTTC
TRBJ2-5 TRBD2 TRBV3-1 once CASSQGRLAGSETQYF TGTGCCAGCAGCCAAGGTCGGCTAGCGGGGTCAGAGACCCAGTACTTC
TRBJ2-3 . TRBV12-3/TRBV12-4 . CASSLASGADTQYF TGTGCCAGCAGTTTGGCGAGTGGAGCAGATACGCAGTATTTT
TRBJ1-2 . TRBV27 . CASSSSSPGGDYGYTF TGTGCCAGCAGTTCATCAAGTCCTGGGGGAGACTATGGCTACACCTTC
TRBJ2-3 . TRBV29-1 . CSVRPSLVMTDTQYF TGCAGCGTTAGGCCCTCTCTGGTCATGACAGATACGCAGTATTTT
TRBJ2-7 . TRBV11-2 once CASSLEQGREQYF TGTGCCAGCAGCTTAGAGCAGGGGCGCGAGCAGTACTTC
TRBJ2-3 . TRBV5-1 . CASRVGADTQYF TGCGCCAGCAGGGTCGGGGCAGATACGCAGTATTTT
TRBJ2-4 TRBD1 TRBV20-1 . CSASPGTGKNIQYF TGCAGTGCTAGCCCCGGGACAGGGAAAAACATTCAGTACTTC
TRBJ2-1 . TRBV24-1 once CATRDYLYNEQFF TGTGCCACCAGGGACTACCTCTACAATGAGCAGTTCTTC
TRBJ2-7 . TRBV20-1 . CSASSLAQREQYF TGCAGTGCTAGTTCACTAGCCCAGCGCGAGCAGTACTTC
TRBJ2-1 TRBD1 TRBV24-1 . CATSDPGQGSYNEQFF TGTGCCACCAGTGATCCGGGACAGGGCTCCTACAATGAGCAGTTCTTC
TRBJ2-7 TRBD1 TRBV20-1 . CSATESSGTGTYEQYF TGCAGTGCTACGGAATCCTCCGGGACAGGGACCTACGAGCAGTACTTC
TRBJ2-3 . TRBV20-1 . CSALSDPTDTQYF TGCAGTGCTTTATCGGACCCCACAGATACGCAGTATTTT